This TCR beta chain was captured by sequencing in a study of blood T cell repertoires in COVID-19. Study information: Samples came from the United States, Italy and Spain, spanning acute and convalescent COVID-19. T cells, B-cell-depleted T cells, or PBMCs supplied cDNA or gDNA.

A Seattle source enrolled patients during active infection and followed them longitudinally. Authors' analysis steps: Scientists estimated how many nucleated cells there were by amplifying reference gene primers. Generated by immunoSEQ multiplex PCR, the TCRdb table keeps only in-frame clones and is missing some. From that table come the V and J calls and clone size; the DNA was used to work out D and trimming. The sample includes 200,000 to 250,000 clones, approximately 78% seen only once; the top ten take 8.2%. This CDR3 region has 18 residues. Germline V lookup: CDR1 SGHDT, CDR2 YYEEEE. The V gene end was trimmed by 4 bases and the J gene end by 6 bases; junction bases not matched to a gene: 15.

The J gene is TRBJ1-6, the V gene TRBV5-6, with TRBD1 identical over 8 bases. Sample: peripheral blood. This clonotype was obtained from a woman over 75 with COVID-19, enrolled during active disease. The CDR3 DNA follows: TGTGCCAGCAGCCGGGCCCTCAGGGGGCTTGGGGGTAATTCACCCCTCCACTTT. The encoded protein is CASSRALRGLGGNSPLHF.